This entry is about one T cell receptor (beta chain). Its antigen is not known. Donors in the study were healthy people who gave bone marrow. These data belong to a study of cytomegalovirus exposure and HLA in healthy donors. Whole-study results and caveats: A later look showed TCR association rates differing by HLA locus, highest for DRB1 and lowest for HLA-C. As was reported, the HLA-A and HLA-B alleles of most subjects were accurately predicted from TCR beta sequences. Around 160 TCR beta chains were listed as cytomegalovirus-associated.

PCR was performed using 60 Vbeta and 13 Jbeta primers. The table came from immunoSEQ multiplex PCR; TCRdb's copy has only in-frame clones and leaves some out. The sample gives roughly 200,000 clones, 70% to 75% of which show up once; 2.9% is in the top ten. The CDR3 sequence is 12 residues long. V lost 10 bases and J lost 2, with 10 bases in between. Germline-derived CDR1 and CDR2 are LNHDA and SQIVND (reference sequence). The clonotype was recovered from a male donor in good health and CMV-seronegative. The chain combines TRBV19 with TRBJ2-3; D ambiguous. Sequenced sample: PBMCs. The CDR3 DNA follows: TGTGCCACCGGCGGTTACACAGATACGCAGTATTTT. Translation gives CATGGYTDTQYF.